These 26 T cell receptor beta chains came from one sample sequenced in a study of T cell responses to AZD1222 COVID-19 vaccine. Sequenced by immunoSEQ multiplex PCR; TCRdb stores in-frame clones only, minus some. The sample yields 100,000 or so clones, approximately 91% seen once. Sequences were derived from peripheral blood, sampled on day 0 of AZD1222 vaccination. These receptors were obtained from an adult in good health.

The chain has TRBV7-8 and TRBJ1-5, with D uncertain. The germline V gene encodes CDR1 SGHVS and CDR2 FQNEAQ. The CDR3 is made up of 14 amino acids. V was trimmed by 1 base and J by 6 bases, leaving 10 bases between them. In DNA form, the CDR3 reads TGTGCCAGCAGCTTAGAGGCGGGGAGTCAGCCCCAGCATTTT. Translating it yields CASSLEAGSQPQHF.

The CDR3: CASSLAANPSYEQYF. The DNA of the CDR3 is TGTGCCAGCAGCTTGGCGGCTAACCCGTCCTACGAGCAGTACTTC. The rearrangement links TRBV5-4 to TRBJ2-7; D remains ambiguous. Trimming removed 0 bases at V and 1 base at J, with 11 bases between. The CDR3 consists of 15 residues. Germline V gives CDR1 SGHNT, CDR2 YYREEE (reference sequence).

The chain couples TRBV6-5 to TRBJ1-1; 7 nucleotides line up with TRBD1. Trimming at V came to 4 bases and at J to 3 bases, leaving 5 bases not matched to a gene. The CDR3 runs 14 residues. Germline V lookup: CDR1 MNHEY, CDR2 SVGAGI. The CDR3 sequence is CASSLYRGDTEAFF. In DNA, the CDR3 is TGTGCCAGCAGTTTGTACAGGGGAGACACTGAAGCTTTCTTT.

The table lists this clone with a count of one. For the CDR3, the DNA is TGTGCCAGCAGCTTATCCGGAGAAACATACGAGCAGTACTTC. It translates to CASSLSGETYEQYF. The V call is TRBV5-4, the J call TRBJ2-7, with D hard to call. CDR3 length: 14 residues. Trimming took off 2 bases at V and 4 bases at J, with 13 bases between the two ends. Germline V gene sequence: CDR1 SGHNT, CDR2 YYREEE (reference sequence).

The chain has TRBV18 and TRBJ2-7, with D perhaps TRBD1 (5 bases). CDR1 KGHSH and CDR2 LQKENI come from the germline V gene. The CDR3 runs to 13 residues. Trimming pared 4 bases from V and 1 base from J, leaving 8 bases between. The CDR3 DNA sequence: TGTGCCAGCTCACGACCAGGGTCCTACGAGCAGTACTTC. Residues: CASSRPGSYEQYF.

This clone occurred a few times. The chain has TRBV7-9 and TRBJ2-7, with 10 bases fitting TRBD1. The CDR3 runs to 13 residues. Trimming at V came to 5 bases and at J to 7 bases, leaving 5 bases not matched to a gene. Germline CDR1 and CDR2: SEHNR and FQNEAQ (reference sequence). The CDR3 nucleotides read TGTGCCAGCAGCAAGACAGGGGGCTGGGAGCAGTACTTC. Protein product: CASSKTGGWEQYF.

The chain has TRBV6-2 or TRBV6-3 and TRBJ1-5; TRBD1 is a possible D gene (6 bases). Germline loops: CDR1 MNHEY, CDR2 SVGEGT. The CDR3 totals 17 residues. Between the trimmed V and J ends, which lost 5 bases and 0 bases, there was a span of 17 bases. The DNA of the CDR3 is TGTGCCAGCAGTCACTACCGGGACAAACATAGCAATCAGCCCCAGCATTTT. Amino acids: CASSHYRDKHSNQPQHF.

The chain couples TRBV19 to TRBJ1-5; no firm D call. In germline, CDR1 is LNHDA, CDR2 SQIVND (reference sequence). The CDR3 has 13 amino acids. Deletions cut 4 bases from V and 3 bases from J, with 7 bases between. As DNA, the CDR3 is TGTGCCAGTAGTACCGTGATCAATCAGCCCCAGCATTTT. This sequence encodes CASSTVINQPQHF.

Here the CDR3 reads CASSRAGETQYF. The CDR3 DNA follows: TGTGCCAGCAGCCGGGCGGGAGAGACCCAGTACTTC. The J gene is TRBJ2-5, the V gene TRBV11-2, with D possibly TRBD2 on 5 matching bases. The germline V gene has CDR1 SGHAT and CDR2 FQNNGV. The CDR3 spans 12 residues. The germline V and J ends were trimmed by 5 bases and 4 bases, with 8 bases remaining between them.

The chain recombines TRBV29-1 with TRBJ1-4; D may be TRBD1 (6 bases). This CDR3 region has 15 residues. V was clipped by 6 bases and J by 6 bases, with 20 bases between them. Per the germline V gene, CDR1 is SQVTM and CDR2 is ANQGSEA. In DNA form, the CDR3 reads TGCAGCGTCCCGGGGGCAGGGGCTTTGGATGAAAAACTGTTTTTT. This encodes CSVPGAGALDEKLFF.

This chain connects TRBV4-1 to TRBJ2-1, with unresolved D. Germline CDR1 MGHRA, CDR2 YSYEKL. This CDR3 has 15 amino acids. Trimming took 1 base from V and 5 from J, leaving 12 bases between them. In nucleotides, the CDR3 is TGCGCCAGCAGCCAAGTAGGGCATTCCAACAATGAGCAGTTCTTC. Translated, it gives CASSQVGHSNNEQFF.

The rearrangement joins TRBV10-3 to TRBJ1-2; TRBD1 might be the D (5 bases). Germline V gene sequence: CDR1 ENHRY, CDR2 SYGVKD. Trimming left V 0 bases short and J 6 bases short, with 11 bases between. This CDR3 has 14 residues. The CDR3 DNA reads TGTGCCATCAGTGAGTCGTTCGGGGGGAATGGCTACACCTTC. Translating gives CAISESFGGNGYTF.

The rearrangement links TRBV7-8 to TRBJ1-2, with 7 bases aligning to TRBD1. Germline loops: CDR1 SGHVS, CDR2 FQNEAQ. The ends lost 4 bases at V and 6 bases at J; junction bases unmatched: 11. The CDR3 length is 15 residues. CDR3 in amino acids: CASSSQGTFVHGYTF. The CDR3 DNA reads as TGTGCCAGCAGCTCACAGGGGACCTTCGTTCATGGCTACACCTTC.

This clone has a single count. The genes are TRBV19 and TRBJ1-5; D gene ambiguous. Germline values: CDR1 LNHDA, CDR2 SQIVND (reference sequence). The CDR3 has 17 residues. The V end was cut by 3 bases, the J end by 1 base, with 16 bases between. The CDR3: CASSILPGSLSNQPQHF. CDR3 nucleotides: TGTGCCAGTAGTATTCTTCCAGGTTCTCTCAGCAATCAGCCCCAGCATTTT.

V usage is TRBV3-1 (or the pseudogene TRBV3-2) and J usage is TRBJ2-3; D remains unclear. CDR3 length: 13 residues. V was shortened by 2 bases and J by 1 base, with 4 bases between the two germline ends. From germline, CDR1 is LGHDT and CDR2 YNNKEL (reference sequence). The CDR3 loop is CASSQTGTDTQYF. CDR3 DNA sequence: TGTGCCAGCAGCCAAACTGGCACAGATACGCAGTATTTT.

This CDR3 reads CATSREASSSYNEQFF. CDR3 nucleotide sequence: TGTGCCACCAGCAGAGAAGCCTCCAGCTCCTACAATGAGCAGTTCTTC. V gene TRBV15 combines with J gene TRBJ2-1; D unresolved. V lost 0 bases and J lost 0, with 9 bases in between. The germline gives CDR1 LNHNV, CDR2 YYDKDF (reference sequence). This CDR3 spans 16 amino acids.

The chain employs TRBV3-1 (or the pseudogene TRBV3-2) and TRBJ2-5, with a possible D match to TRBD2 (5 bases). Germline V gene sequence: CDR1 LGHDT, CDR2 YNNKEL (reference sequence). The length of the CDR3 is 14 residues. Trimming shortened V by 1 base and J by 5 bases, and 11 bases separated the two germline ends. The CDR3 reads CASSQVGGLETQYF. The DNA for the CDR3 is TGTGCCAGCAGCCAAGTTGGAGGTTTGGAGACCCAGTACTTC.

Here the CDR3 DNA reads TGTGCCAGCAGTTACCCCGACAGACACACAGATACGCAGTATTTT. Its translation: CASSYPDRHTDTQYF. The rearrangement uses TRBV6-5 and TRBJ2-3; possibly TRBD1 for D (5 bases). The CDR3 runs to 15 residues. From germline, CDR1 is MNHEY and CDR2 SVGAGI. Trimming stripped 2 bases from V and 2 bases from J, with 11 bases between.

The chain links TRBV19 to TRBJ2-1; the match to TRBD1 covers 9 bases. Losses at the gene ends were 7 bases for V and 6 bases for J; bases not matched to a gene: 16. There are 17 residues in the CDR3. Germline-derived CDR1 and CDR2 are LNHDA and SQIVND (reference sequence). CDR3 sequence reads: CASTPGPGQGFINEQFF. In DNA form, the CDR3 reads TGTGCCAGTACCCCCGGACCGGGACAGGGATTTATCAATGAGCAGTTCTTC.

The chain is built from TRBV27 and TRBJ1-4; tentatively, D is TRBD1 (6 bases). CDR1 and CDR2 (germline): MNHEY, SMNVEV (reference sequence). CDR3 length: 13 residues. V was shortened by 4 bases and J by 5 bases, with 8 bases between the two germline ends. The CDR3 DNA reads as TGTGCCAGCAGTTGGGACAAGAATGAAAAACTGTTTTTT. Its translation: CASSWDKNEKLFF.

The chain uses TRBV10-3 and TRBJ2-2; maybe TRBD1 (7 bases). The CDR3 is 14 residues long. Per germline, CDR1 ENHRY and CDR2 SYGVKD. V was cut by 7 bases and J by 6 bases, with 15 bases left in between. The CDR3 sequence is CAITGGPGPGELFF. CDR3 DNA sequence: TGTGCCATCACAGGGGGGCCCGGCCCCGGGGAGCTGTTTTTT.

V is TRBV6-5 and J is TRBJ2-2; the D call may be TRBD1 or TRBD2 (5 bases each). The CDR3 loop spans 14 amino acids. The ends were cut back, 4 bases at V and 0 bases at J, with 6 bases in the middle. CDR1 MNHEY and CDR2 SVGAGI come from the germline V gene. The CDR3 DNA follows: TGTGCCAGCAGTTGGGACGCGAACACCGGGGAGCTGTTTTTT. The encoded protein is CASSWDANTGELFF.

This clone was counted once. The rearrangement uses TRBV4-1 and TRBJ1-2, with D possibly matching TRBD1 (5 bases). The ends were cut back, 4 bases at V and 4 bases at J, with 13 bases in the middle. The CDR3 loop spans 14 amino acids. Germline lookup yields CDR1 MGHRA and CDR2 YSYEKL. CDR3 DNA sequence: TGCGCCAGCAGCCCGGGAAGGGGTCCCTATGGCTACACCTTC. Protein: CASSPGRGPYGYTF.

Only a few counts were recorded for this clone. The V gene is TRBV28, the J gene TRBJ1-5, with 8 bases fitting TRBD1. CDR1 and CDR2 (germline): MDHEN, SYDVKM. The CDR3 totals 14 residues. J gave up 4 bases and V 5 bases, and 4 bases lay outside the gene matches. CDR3 nucleotides: TGTGCCAGCAGTCTCGACAGGGGTAATCAGCCCCAGCATTTT. It translates to CASSLDRGNQPQHF.

This clone has only one observation. V and J are TRBV9 and TRBJ2-7; TRBD1 aligns across 8 bases. Per germline, CDR1 SGDLS and CDR2 YYNGEE. The junction had 17 bases not matched to a gene; V was cut back by 3 bases and J by 6 bases. The CDR3 contains 17 residues. CDR3 amino acids: CASSGSFGTGKVSEQYF. CDR3 DNA sequence: TGTGCCAGCAGCGGCTCCTTCGGGACAGGAAAGGTGAGCGAGCAGTACTTC.

The chain employs TRBV7-8 and TRBJ2-7, with 11 bases matching TRBD2. Trimming at V came to 5 bases and at J to 0 bases, leaving 3 bases not matched to a gene. Germline V gene sequence: CDR1 SGHVS, CDR2 FQNEAQ. This CDR3 is 15 amino acids long. The CDR3 DNA reads as TGTGCCAGCAGCCCGGGACTAGCGGACTCCTACGAGCAGTACTTC. Residues: CASSPGLADSYEQYF.